This TCR beta chain was sequenced in a study of identical twins (dated by TCRdb to 2016 to 2017). For context, the study as a whole: To test whether fetal clonotypes persist, the study used deep sequencing on TCR alpha and beta repertoires from monozygotic twins, unrelated adults of various ages, and cord blood. To rule out contamination, replicate twin experiments were performed at different times with different library preparation protocols.

The CDR3 numbers 14 residues from cysteine through phenylalanine. Kept here is only the CDR3 DNA, which spans 42 bases and is read in frame from base 1. V and J are truncated by 0 bases and 5 bases respectively, leaving an intervening sequence of 11 bases. Via the germline V gene, CDR1 is SGHDT and CDR2 YYEEEE. This clonotype showed up many times. Which antigen it targets is not known. No base qualities exist here, and no much larger clone lies one base off it. Every donor in the study was a healthy Caucasian. Three pairs of female monozygotic twins, all aged about 18 to 30 years, were included in the twin cohort. The RNA used for TCR libraries was isolated from peripheral blood mononuclear cells. What the research found in general, with its limitations: Fewer insertions were carried by abundant cord blood beta clonotypes, a similar but weaker trend appeared in young adult naive repertoires, and no such trend appeared in memory repertoires. In monozygotic twins, recombination models systematically underestimated out-of-frame TCR alpha sharing, but the models matched the sharing seen between unrelated individuals. Invariant T cells such as MAIT and iNKT could partly confound zero-insertion analyses, though diverse VJ usage argued against this for most clonotypes. In beta out-of-frame sequences, excess twin sharing was weaker, because having fewer shared sequences lowered the signal-to-noise ratio. Compared with coincidental sharing between unrelated individuals, an excess of low generation-probability sequences was observed among out-of-frame TCR alpha sequences shared between twins. Conclusions relied on cross-sectional statistical analysis, since the same donors could not be followed over many years.

Library preparation used 5' RACE. The run used an Illumina HiSeq 2000. Template switching introduced a universal primer binding site; the final cDNA contained a unique molecular identifier, enabling accurate counting of TCR cDNA molecules. Specific primers in the conserved constant-segment region were used to synthesize first-strand cDNA for TCR alpha and beta chains. To control for contamination, each cDNA library was double barcoded with a SMART-Mk sample barcode plus Illumina barcodes. TruSeq adapter sequences and Illumina sample barcodes were added in two successive PCR steps. The TCR alpha and beta cDNA libraries were sequenced on the Illumina HiSeq platform using custom primers. The paper's processing steps were these. Unique molecular identifiers were extracted from raw reads with MiGEC, and CDR3 positions were determined with MiXCR. Recombination models were inferred per individual with the repgenHMM and IGoR tools using an EM algorithm. Shared clonotypes were analyzed with the tcR package in R, and sharing was normalized by the product of cloneset sizes. To study raw recombination without the effects of thymic and clonal selection, out-of-frame nonproductive sequences were analyzed. In-frame beta chains were kept once TCRdb had trimmed the public reads at Q25 with fastp and called clones with MiXCR. Rows with one shared CDR3 protein collapse into an entry with the most common genes and DNA. What appears here as the V and J calls and clone size reflects TCRdb's work, not the paper's. The sample includes 550,000 to 700,000 distinct CDR3 sequences, with roughly 9.9% observed a single time. The top ten constitute 2.5% to 3% of the sample.

The data also belong to a second study, concerning yellow fever vaccine responses in identical twins. As the second study states: The T cell response to vaccination in identical twins was reported by the authors to appear partly convergent and partly personalized. In the study, vaccine-responding T cell clones were precisely tracked in identical twins.

The material sequenced was PBMCs. The V and J segments used are TRBV5-6 and TRBJ1-2; the D region possibly corresponds to TRBD1 (6 bases align). The receptor was derived from a woman between 18 and 30 years old in good health. The CDR3: CASSLVTGGYGYTF. The sequenced DNA is TGTGCCAGCAGCTTGGTGACAGGCGGGTATGGCTACACCTTC.